The rows below give T cell receptor beta chains drawn from one sample of a study of control samples from healthy donors and cancer patients. The method was immunoSEQ multiplex PCR; TCRdb's version includes in-frame clones alone and lacks a portion of them. The sample has roughly 76,000 clones, over 85% seen once; the top ten hold roughly 1.2%. The material sequenced was PBMCs. All receptors derive from a woman aged 40 to 50 with lung cancer. The CDR3 runs from the conserved cysteine through the conserved F or W. Clone sizes are given selectively: once, few, many, or a class where the clone is expanded.

abundance: -; v_gene: TRBV30; j_gene: TRBJ2-3; CDR3aa: CAWRWAGTTDTQYF
abundance: once; v_gene: TRBV4-1; j_gene: TRBJ2-1; CDR3aa: CASSQAPWTNGNEQFF
abundance: -; v_gene: TRBV29-1; j_gene: TRBJ1-1; CDR3aa: CSVSTAEAFF
abundance: -; v_gene: TRBV29-1; j_gene: TRBJ2-7; CDR3aa: CSVRGGFGEQYF
abundance: -; v_gene: TRBV19; j_gene: TRBJ2-2; CDR3aa: CATTPGPATGELFF
abundance: -; v_gene: TRBV3-1/TRBV3-2; j_gene: TRBJ2-5; CDR3aa: CASSLRTGGYQETQYF
abundance: -; v_gene: TRBV5-6; j_gene: TRBJ1-2; CDR3aa: CASSLDSSFYGYTF
abundance: -; v_gene: TRBV19; j_gene: TRBJ2-3; CDR3aa: CASGLAGGDTQYF
abundance: -; v_gene: TRBV7-9; j_gene: TRBJ2-7; CDR3aa: CASAWGQSYEQYF
abundance: once; v_gene: TRBV11-2; j_gene: TRBJ1-2; CDR3aa: CASRFSTGQGYGYTF